The 30 T cell receptor beta chains below all came from one sample that was sequenced in a study of shared clonotypes between healthy human individuals. TCRdb keeps only in-frame clones here, not all; method: immunoSEQ multiplex PCR. This table has about 1 million clones, more than 65% appearing once. What was sequenced was memory CD4+ T cells sorted from blood. Subset meaning: CD45RA-negative fraction. These receptors originate from a man aged 18 to 30 in good health.

With regard to this clone: Additional DNA sequences in this sample encode the identical CDR3. The CDR3 sequence is CASSLEGNTEAFF. The CDR3 DNA reads TGCGCCAGCAGCTTGGAAGGTAACACTGAAGCTTTCTTT. The genes are TRBV5-1 and TRBJ1-1; D is unresolved. Trimming cost V 0 bases and J 2 bases, with 5 bases left between them. The CDR3 is made up of 13 amino acids. The germline V gene encodes CDR1 SGHRS and CDR2 YFSETQ.

This clone was observed a few times. J is TRBJ2-5 and V is TRBV7-2; the D gene is possibly TRBD2 (6 bases). The germline V gene encodes CDR1 SGHTA and CDR2 FQGNSA. The CDR3 loop spans 15 amino acids. Trimming left V 3 bases short and J 2 bases short, with 13 bases between. CDR3 sequence reads: CASSLGLPQQETQYF. The CDR3 DNA is TGTGCCAGCAGCTTGGGACTTCCTCAACAAGAGACCCAGTACTTC.

This clone was seen only a few times. V and J are TRBV28 and TRBJ2-7; a possible D gene is TRBD2 (6 bases). Germline V lookup: CDR1 MDHEN, CDR2 SYDVKM. CDR3 size: 14 residues. V was cut by 6 bases and J by 0 bases, with 12 bases left in between. The CDR3 sequence: CASRPGGISYEQYF. The CDR3 DNA follows: TGTGCCAGCAGGCCCGGCGGGATCTCCTACGAGCAGTACTTC.

The chain joins TRBV7-2 to TRBJ2-7, with 10 bases matching TRBD1. V shed 6 bases and J 1 base; nucleotides not matched to a gene: 3. CDR1 is SGHTA and CDR2 is FQGNSA in the germline V gene. The CDR3 sequence is 14 residues long. The CDR3 DNA sequence: TGTGCCAGCAGGAGGGACAGGGGTTCCTACGAGCAGTACTTC. It translates to CASRRDRGSYEQYF.

The chain links TRBV19 to TRBJ1-5; 10 bases map to TRBD1. V dropped 2 bases and J dropped 9; count of bases not matched to a gene: 19. Germline V gene lookup returns CDR1 LNHDA and CDR2 SQIVND (reference sequence). The CDR3 contains 19 residues. The CDR3 protein is CASSIRFEMGQGLPRPQHF. For the CDR3, the DNA is TGTGCCAGTAGTATAAGGTTCGAAATGGGACAGGGGCTCCCAAGGCCCCAGCATTTT. Using reference TRBV19 and TRBJ1-5 for the parts outside the CDR3, the full variable domain is DGGITQSPKYLFRKEGQNVTLSCEQNLNHDAMYWYRQDPGQGLRLIYYSQIVNDFQKGDIAEGYSVSREKKESFPLTVTSAQKNPTAFYLCASSIRFEMGQGLPRPQHFGDGTRLSIL.

The V call is TRBV29-1, the J call TRBJ2-5; no reliable D call. The germline CDR1 and CDR2 sequences are SQVTM and ANQGSEA. Trimming took 4 bases from V and 4 from J, leaving 13 bases between them. The CDR3 has 13 amino acids. CDR3 amino acids: CSVGTAPGETQYF. The CDR3, as DNA: TGCAGCGTTGGGACCGCTCCTGGAGAGACCCAGTACTTC.

The genes are TRBV14 and TRBJ1-3; D is uncertain. This CDR3 is built from 17 residues. Trimming pared 1 base from V and 8 bases from J, leaving 21 bases between. Germline assignment: CDR1 SGHDN and CDR2 FVKESK. The CDR3 loop reads CASSQGGNTVLLDTIYF. CDR3 nucleotides: TGTGCCAGCAGCCAAGGAGGAAATACAGTACTCCTGGACACCATATATTTT.

Only one count was recorded for this clone. The chain employs TRBV10-3 and TRBJ2-5; D gene uncertain. The tail of the sequence fits TRBJ2-7 better, so the J call may be wrong. This CDR3 has 14 amino acids. Germline loops: CDR1 ENHRY, CDR2 SYGVKD. CDR3 in amino acids: CAISESGRAYEQYF. The CDR3 coding sequence is TGTGCCATCAGTGAGTCCGGCCGTGCCTACGAGCAGTACTTC.

This clone was seen a single time. The V gene is TRBV6-5, the J gene TRBJ1-5, with D uncertain. Trimming stripped 2 bases from V and 10 bases from J, with 15 bases between. This CDR3 is 14 amino acids long. Germline values: CDR1 MNHEY, CDR2 SVGAGI. The CDR3 loop reads CASSYGGGEYPQHF. CDR3 sequence (DNA): TGTGCCAGCAGTTACGGTGGTGGGGAATATCCCCAGCATTTT.

This chain joins TRBV6-4 and TRBJ2-5, with TRBD2 matching over 8 bases. The CDR3 consists of 15 residues. In germline, CDR1 is MRHNA, CDR2 SNTAGT. The V and J ends lost 8 bases and 5 bases, in that order; junction bases with no gene match: 13. Here the CDR3 reads CASRLSGGLGETQYF. The CDR3 nucleotides are TGTGCCAGCCGCCTGTCGGGGGGGCTGGGCGAGACCCAGTACTTC.

This rearrangement joins TRBV19 to TRBJ2-7, with 10 bases that match TRBD1. Germline V lookup: CDR1 LNHDA, CDR2 SQIVND (reference sequence). Losses at the gene ends were 3 bases for V and 3 bases for J; bases not matched to a gene: 2. There are 14 residues in the CDR3. As DNA, the CDR3 is TGTGCCAGTAGTATCGGGGACAGGGGCTACGAGCAGTACTTC. This gives the protein CASSIGDRGYEQYF.

This chain links TRBV19 with TRBJ1-2, with 11 bases that match TRBD1. Per the germline V gene, CDR1 is LNHDA and CDR2 is SQIVND (reference sequence). V trimming: 4 bases; J trimming: 0 bases; junction bases outside the gene matches: 7. The CDR3 sequence is 17 residues long. In DNA form, the CDR3 reads TGTGCCAGTAGTAGAGGGGACAGGGGGATAGCTAACTATGGCTACACCTTC. Translation gives CASSRGDRGIANYGYTF.

The chain recombines TRBV5-4 with TRBJ2-7; TRBD2 might be the D (5 bases). Germline values: CDR1 SGHNT, CDR2 YYREEE (reference sequence). This CDR3 spans 16 amino acids. Trimming took off 3 bases at V and 4 bases at J, with 20 bases between the two ends. The CDR3 region is CASSSLGSGSAYEQYF. CDR3 bases: TGTGCCAGCAGCTCTCTTGGGTCGGGTAGCGCGTACGAGCAGTACTTC.

In this sample, this clone turned up a few times. The chain combines TRBV10-3 with TRBJ1-4, with D hard to call. Trimming removed 4 bases from V and 7 bases from J, with 10 bases in between. This CDR3 is built from 13 residues. The germline V gene has CDR1 ENHRY and CDR2 SYGVKD. The CDR3 DNA follows: TGTGCCATCAGTGCCGGGGTGGGTGAAAAACTGTTTTTT. Encoded protein: CAISAGVGEKLFF.

This chain joins TRBV19 and TRBJ1-6; maybe TRBD1 (5 bases). The V and J ends lost 7 bases and 7 bases respectively, with 14 bases between them. CDR1 is LNHDA and CDR2 is SQIVND in the germline V gene (reference sequence). The CDR3 runs to 14 residues. DNA of the CDR3: TGTGCCAGTAATCTATCAGGGCCGAATTCACCCCTCCACTTT. The encoded protein is CASNLSGPNSPLHF.

This clone was seen only a few times. The chain couples TRBV9 to TRBJ2-5; TRBD2 aligns across 8 bases. The CDR3 covers 13 residues. Unmatched junction bases numbered 3, after V lost 4 bases and J lost 4 bases. CDR1 and CDR2 from the germline V gene are SGDLS and YYNGEE. The CDR3 is CASSHRGGETQYF. In DNA, the CDR3 is TGTGCCAGCAGCCACCGGGGGGGAGAGACCCAGTACTTC. Filled out from reference TRBV9 and TRBJ2-5, the complete variable domain reads DSGVTQTPKHLITATGQRVTLRCSPRSGDLSVYWYQQSLDQGLQFLIQYYNGEERAKGNILERFSAQQFPDLHSELNLSSLELGDSALYFCASSHRGGETQYFGPGTRLLVL.

The V and J genes are TRBV29-1 and TRBJ1-1; 8 nucleotides agree with TRBD1. The CDR3 loop spans 13 amino acids. V shed 6 bases, J shed 1 base, and the junction held 4 bases outside the gene matches. Germline CDR1 SQVTM, CDR2 ANQGSEA. In DNA, the CDR3 is TGCAGCGTGCCAGGGACAGGGAACACTGAAGCTTTCTTT. Translated, it gives CSVPGTGNTEAFF. Based on the CDR3 plus reference TRBV29-1 and TRBJ1-1, the full variable domain is SAVISQKPSRDICQRGTSLTIQCQVDSQVTMMFWYRQQPGQSLTLIATANQGSEATYESGFVIDKFPISRPNLTFSTLTVSNMSPEDSSIYLCSVPGTGNTEAFFGQGTRLTVV.

This chain links TRBV18 with TRBJ1-4; D call uncertain. The CDR3 loop spans 15 amino acids. Germline values: CDR1 KGHSH, CDR2 LQKENI. Trimming took off 2 bases at V and 2 bases at J, with 9 bases between the two ends. Here the CDR3 reads CASSPWRVTNEKLFF. In nucleotides, the CDR3 is TGTGCCAGCTCACCATGGAGGGTCACTAATGAAAAACTGTTTTTT.

V gene TRBV5-1 combines with J gene TRBJ2-7, with 7 bases aligning to TRBD2. The CDR3 has 13 amino acids. The germline CDR1 and CDR2 sequences are SGHRS and YFSETQ. With V trimmed by 4 bases and J by 6 bases, 7 bases remained unmatched. CDR3: CASSTREGGEQYF. The CDR3, as DNA: TGCGCCAGCAGCACTAGGGAGGGAGGCGAGCAGTACTTC.

A word on this clone: Other DNA variants within this sample encode the same CDR3. The CDR3 bases are TGTGCCAGCTCACCGGGACAGGGAATCACTGAAGCTTTCTTT. This gives the protein CASSPGQGITEAFF. The V and J genes are TRBV18 and TRBJ1-1; 9 bases align to TRBD1. Unmatched junction bases numbered 3, after V lost 3 bases and J lost 4 bases. The CDR3 sequence is 14 residues long. Per the germline V gene, CDR1 is KGHSH and CDR2 is LQKENI.

This clone was detected once. The chain is built from TRBV14 and TRBJ1-3, with D unresolved. Germline CDR1 and CDR2: SGHDN and FVKESK. This CDR3 region has 15 residues. The V and J ends lost 4 bases and 5 bases respectively, with 15 bases between them. CDR3: CASSRYLALRNTIYF. The CDR3 DNA is TGTGCCAGCAGCCGGTACCTGGCGTTAAGAAACACCATATATTTT.

In nucleotides, the CDR3 is TGTGCCAGCTCGCCGGACTCAGGCACAGATACGCAGTATTTT. Encoded protein: CASSPDSGTDTQYF. The V call is TRBV18, the J call TRBJ2-3; D might be TRBD2 (5 bases). V lost 6 bases to trimming and J lost 1 base, with 11 bases between them. Per the germline V gene, CDR1 is KGHSH and CDR2 is LQKENI. The CDR3 has 14 residues.

The chain has TRBV5-1 and TRBJ1-3; no firm D call. V was cut by 0 bases and J by 3 bases, with 10 bases left in between. The CDR3 length is 15 residues. Germline V gives CDR1 SGHRS, CDR2 YFSETQ. The DNA of the CDR3 is TGCGCCAGCAGCTTGGGGGCGGCCATTGGAAACACCATATATTTT. Its translation: CASSLGAAIGNTIYF.

The chain is built from TRBV19 and TRBJ1-1, with TRBD1 identical over 7 bases. Germline-derived CDR1 and CDR2 are LNHDA and SQIVND (reference sequence). The CDR3 is 15 amino acids. V lost 5 bases to trimming and J lost 6 bases; unmatched junction nucleotides: 12. CDR3 amino acids: CASSLITGELAEAFF. CDR3 DNA: TGTGCCAGTAGTCTGATAACAGGGGAGTTGGCTGAAGCTTTCTTT.

V gene TRBV20-1 combines with J gene TRBJ1-2; D may be TRBD1 (5 bases). The CDR3 loop spans 11 amino acids. Deletions cut 4 bases from V and 7 bases from J, with 10 bases between. The V gene's germline CDR1 is DFQATT and CDR2 SNEGSKA (reference sequence). Here the CDR3 DNA reads TGCAGTGCTACCCTGAGGGGTGGCTACACCTTC. This translates into CSATLRGGYTF.

The chain has TRBV29-1 and TRBJ2-7, with D unresolved. The germline CDR1 and CDR2 sequences are SQVTM and ANQGSEA. Trimming stripped 4 bases from V and 6 bases from J, with 13 bases between. This CDR3 has 12 residues. The CDR3 coding sequence is TGCAGCGTTGGGACCGCTAGTTTCGAGCAGTACTTC. Translating gives CSVGTASFEQYF.

This clone was counted a few times. The chain carries TRBV5-4 and TRBJ1-2, with D hard to call. CDR1 is SGHNT and CDR2 is YYREEE in the germline V gene (reference sequence). The CDR3 sequence is 12 residues long. Trimming pared 3 bases from V and 6 bases from J, leaving 9 bases between. CDR3 loop: CASSWDSDGYTF. The DNA of the CDR3 is TGTGCCAGCAGCTGGGATTCGGATGGCTACACCTTC. Using reference TRBV5-4 and TRBJ1-2 for the parts outside the CDR3, the full variable domain is ETGVTQSPTHLIKTRGQQVTLRCSSQSGHNTVSWYQQALGQGPQFIFQYYREEENGRGNFPPRFSGLQFPNYSSELNVNALELDDSALYLCASSWDSDGYTFGSGTRLTVV.

The chain joins TRBV2 to TRBJ2-3; 13 bases are shared with TRBD2. The CDR3 is 16 amino acids. V was clipped by 6 bases and J by 6 bases; unmatched bases: 9. The germline V gene encodes CDR1 SNHLY and CDR2 FYNNEI. The CDR3, as DNA: TGTGCCAGCAGGACCCGTGCACTAGCGGGAGGGGATACGCAGTATTTT. Translated: CASRTRALAGGDTQYF.

With regard to this clone: This may arise from a read error, as a much more abundant clone is one base away. The V call is TRBV7-3, the J call TRBJ1-1; 10 bases fit TRBD1. V was clipped by 5 bases and J by 1 base; unmatched bases: 1. CDR1 SGHTA and CDR2 FQGTGA come from the germline V gene. The CDR3 totals 14 residues. The CDR3 reads CASSRTGGNTEAFF. The CDR3 DNA is TGTGCCAGCAGCCGGACAGGGGGGAACACTGAAGCTTTCTTT.

The chain has TRBV7-2 and TRBJ1-2; the match to TRBD1 covers 8 bases. CDR3 length: 15 amino acids. Looked up from germline, CDR1 is SGHTA and CDR2 is FQGNSA. The V gene end was trimmed by 5 bases and the J gene end by 4 bases; junction bases not matched to a gene: 9. The DNA for the CDR3 is TGTGCCAGCAGCGATCCAGGGACAGGACGCTATGGCTACACCTTC. Translating gives CASSDPGTGRYGYTF.